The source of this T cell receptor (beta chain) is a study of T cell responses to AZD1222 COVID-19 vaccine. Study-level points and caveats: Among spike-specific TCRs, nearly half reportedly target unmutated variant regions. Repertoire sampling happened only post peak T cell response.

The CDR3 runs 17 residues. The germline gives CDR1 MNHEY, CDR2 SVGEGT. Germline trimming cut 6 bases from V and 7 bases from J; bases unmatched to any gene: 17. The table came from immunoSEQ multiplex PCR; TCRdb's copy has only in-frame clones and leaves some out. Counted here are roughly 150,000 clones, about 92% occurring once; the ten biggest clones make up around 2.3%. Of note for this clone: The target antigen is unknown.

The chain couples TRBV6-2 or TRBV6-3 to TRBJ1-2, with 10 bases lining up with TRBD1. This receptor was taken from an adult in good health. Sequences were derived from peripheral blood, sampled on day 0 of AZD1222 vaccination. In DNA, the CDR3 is TGTGCCAGCAGCCCTACTGTAGGACAGGGGGGATGGGCTGGCTACACCTTC. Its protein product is CASSPTVGQGGWAGYTF.